The table lists the clone carrying this TCR beta chain with a few counts. A much bigger clone sits one base away, suggesting this may be a read error. Per germline, CDR1 SNHLY and CDR2 FYNNEI. V was shortened by 0 bases and J by 5 bases, with 7 bases between the two germline ends. The length of the CDR3 is 14 residues. The study amplified TCR beta CDR3 regions using RNA transcripts. Amplification began with first-round RT-PCR using HTBI primers, then second-round multiplex PCR was performed. Using its own MiXCR run on the multiplex PCR reads, TCRdb lists one record per CDR3 protein. This sample has more than 1,000,000 distinct CDR3 sequences; around a third occur once, and the top ten carry roughly 10%. The data originate from a study of Graves' ophthalmopathy and Graves' hyperthyroidism.

The chain is built from TRBV2 and TRBJ2-2, with D unclear. The TCR was taken from an adult man with Graves' hyperthyroidism. The sequencing input was peripheral blood or thyroid tissue (not recorded which). This CDR3 reads CASSEALTTGELFF. The DNA of the CDR3 is TGTGCCAGCAGTGAAGCACTAACTACCGGGGAGCTGTTTTTT.